A single TCR beta chain is shown here with its context. The antigen this receptor binds is unknown. No base qualities exist here, and no much larger clone lies one base off it. The time point tag for this specimen amounts to: baseline before first vaccination. Vaccinee samples came from UK trials COV001 and COV002, including a single-blind randomized controlled phase 2/3 trial of AZD1222 (ChAdOx1 nCoV-19) in healthy adults. For TCRbeta chain sequencing, PBMC samples from trial participants were taken at day 0 and at day 28 after the second dose. From cysteine to phenylalanine, the CDR3 is 15 amino acids long. Of all the DNA, just the CDR3 is kept, 45 bases in frame from base 1. In the germline V gene, CDR1 corresponds to MGHRA and CDR2 to YSYEKL. V is trimmed back by 5 bases and J by 8 bases, and the junction contains 8 bases that no gene match accounts for. This sample was included in a study of T cell responses to AZD1222 COVID-19 vaccine (dated by TCRdb to about 2021). About the investigation overall: Because spike-specific TCR depth and breadth did not differ between the two schedules, AZD1222 recipients who got a second dose at roughly 4 weeks were pooled with those who got a second dose at roughly 12 weeks. Enrollment into the trials was organized by age into subgroups of 18-55, 56-69 and 70-plus years, and those subgroups contained approximately 150, 30 and 60 TCR-sequenced participants, respectively. TCR sequencing covered approximately 230 trial participants: 207 given two doses of AZD1222 and about 26 given two doses of MenACWY control vaccine. General study outcomes and caveats: Epitopes outside the regions mutated in the B.1.351 and B.1.1.7 variants were reportedly recognized by nearly half of the unique spike-specific TCRs. CD4 TCRs associated with the vaccine covered the entire spike protein, and the dominant responses were in regions 160-218 and 743-854. Only a handful of AZD1222 recipients were SARS-CoV-2 seropositive at baseline, limiting conclusions about previously exposed vaccinees. In the small 56-69-year group, the increase in depth fell short of significance, most likely because of low power. After two AZD1222 doses, spike-specific TCR breadth and depth were significantly higher than at day 0 and than in MenACWY recipients. Because no day 14 peak-response samples were available, repertoires were characterized only after the peak T cell response. Participants were mostly white British and included more females than males, and it was suggested by the authors that clonal diversity may have been underestimated.

The CDR3 regions of human TCRbeta chains were analyzed by immunosequencing. On the study's bioinformatics: Repertoire TCRs were matched against a reference library of SARS-CoV-2-specific TCRs generated with the MIRA antigen-specificity platform. Breadth was defined as the fraction of unique TCRs that were SARS-CoV-2-associated. Depth was defined as the fraction of total T cells that were SARS-CoV-2-associated. Using the MIRA data, each spike-specific TCR was assigned both to the spike region to which the TCR was reactive and to a CD4 or CD8 class. Log10-transformed breadth and depth values were compared by one-way ANOVA with Sidak's multiple comparisons tests. The table was pulled from immuneACCESS by TCRdb, which kept in-frame rearrangements only. Such tables lose some clones; where checked, under half of the loss comes from unresolved V genes, and the rest has no known cause. That table furnishes V, J and clone size, whereas the DNA furnished D and trimming. The table for this sample lists over 100,000 clones; around nine tenths of them were counted only once. The top ten clonotypes cover approximately 17% of the sample.

This sample comprised peripheral blood, obtained on day 0 of AZD1222 vaccination. The chain is assembled from TRBV4-1 and TRBJ2-1, and 11 bases in between align with TRBD2. This receptor was obtained from an adult in good health. The DNA sequence reads TGCGCCAGCAGCTTATCTAGCGGGGGGATCGATGAGCAGTTCTTC. Its product reads: CASSLSSGGIDEQFF.